The present entry profiles one TCR beta chain with its context. Produced via immunoSEQ multiplex PCR; TCRdb's table is partial and in-frame only. Here the sample spans about 7,200 clones, approximately 66% being singletons. From germline, CDR1 is SGHNT and CDR2 YYREEE (reference sequence). The CDR3 is 14 amino acids. Unmatched junction bases numbered 9, after V lost 2 bases and J lost 10 bases. This sample was taken from a study of neoadjuvant anti-PD-1 for oral cavity cancer. Stated time point: after neoadjuvant nivolumab, at surgical resection. Here the sequenced sample was PBMCs, taken after nivolumab (anti-PD-1) treatment. The clonotype comes from a person between 40 and 85 years old with oral cavity squamous cell carcinoma. The chain carries TRBV5-4 and TRBJ2-1, with 7 bases that match TRBD2. CDR3 in DNA: TGTGCCAGCAGCTTCCCGCTAGCGGCCCGGGAGCAGTTCTTC. This translates into CASSFPLAAREQFF.